This TCR beta chain is from a study of cytomegalovirus exposure and HLA in healthy donors (dated by TCRdb to 2016 to 2017). For the wider study: According to an earlier analysis of around 600 of the donors, about 179 million T cells yielded roughly 110 million unique TCR beta sequences and 276 Gb of sequence data. Approximately 330 gigabases of sequencing data and around 88 million unique TCR sequences made up an early release that covered about 640 HLA-typed donors. Of the 300 to 500 genotyped donors, roughly 76% were placed in the genetic ancestry cluster associated with self-reported Caucasian donors. The study aimed to test whether cataloging public T cell receptors could reveal signatures of past pathogen exposure. The study used immunosequencing to profile the T cell repertoires of several hundred subjects and linked those repertoires to cytomegalovirus serostatus. Besides the first cohort of around 670 subjects, a separate validation cohort made up of some 110 different subjects was used. High-throughput TCR immunosequencing, statistical association of individual TCRs with disease status, and machine learning were combined to predict cytomegalovirus infection status. To study patterns of TCR occurrence, a later analysis re-analyzed previously published TCR beta repertoires from several hundred donors and added high-resolution HLA genotyping. Rather than using new phenotypic data, the later analysis identified candidate immune exposures from TCR beta sequences and from how often those sequences occurred across donors. An earlier analysis of around 580 of the donors used high-throughput TCR beta sequencing to judge whether each TCR beta V gene segment behaved as functional or pseudogenic. Donor age, sex, ethnicity and CMV serostatus were compiled together with the repertoire data. A later genetic analysis took genome-wide SNP genotypes for 398 of the 666 donors and used that subset as a discovery cohort. All discovery cohort repertoires had been generated on a single sequencing platform. Class I and class II HLA loci were covered by the typing at four-digit resolution. Typing coverage differed by locus: A, B, C, DRB1 and DQB1 were typed in roughly 620-630 donors, DQA1 in about 500, DPA1 in approximately 600, and DPB1 in 450 to 490. A handful of DR-DQ haplotypes were handled as single units for association and clustering because linkage in the cohort was strong. Among some 400 genotyped donors of the cohort, an average of approximately 240,000 unique TCR beta nucleotide sequences were sequenced per donor, 15% to 20% of them non-productive. Overall results and qualifications from the work: A further reported finding was that TCR beta sequences accurately predicted the HLA-A and HLA-B alleles for most subjects in the first cohort. The only immune exposure information available for the cohort was CMV serostatus. A cluster of highly shared sequence variants was judged likely to represent a technical artifact of the sequencing pipeline. Assigning TCR associations to individual alleles was difficult when HLA alleles, especially DR and DQ, strongly co-occurred. Most TCR sequences were seen in very few donors, while some public TCRs were found in many individuals. A later analysis found that HLA-associated TCR beta chains were more clonally expanded and had lower generation probabilities than equally common non-associated chains. It was suggested by the authors that the approach could potentially be generalized to other disease states and immunological phenotypes. Specific HLA alleles were associated with around 18,000 TCR beta sequences at a false discovery rate of 0.05 in a later analysis. According to a later genetic analysis, donors in an Asian-associated ancestry cluster had fewer N-insertions in productive TCRs than the roughly 670-donor mean. The study gave a list of under 200 TCR beta chains associated with cytomegalovirus. Linkage disequilibrium might explain the correlated functional status among segregating V segments, but an unknown experimental factor could not be ruled out. In an earlier analysis of about 540 of the donors, most TCR beta V segments were observed in productive rearrangements about 90% or about 30% of the time, broadly matching IMGT annotations. Most CMV-associated TCR beta chains appeared to be HLA-restricted in a later analysis, and the HLA associations seemed to be driven largely by CMV exposure. Three of the identified cytomegalovirus-associated TCR beta chains were confirmed in vitro to be specific for cytomegalovirus antigens. Cytomegalovirus status was reported to be diagnosed by the classifier with high specificity and sensitivity in both the original and validation cohorts. Because counts were too low, 15 to 20 rarely observed V segments, including chromosome 9 orphons, were left out of the earlier analysis of 587 of the donors. A later genetic analysis associated a missense DCLRE1C variant with V-gene and J-gene trimming of TCR beta chains, and an independent cohort replicated the association. According to a later analysis, parvovirus B19, influenza, CMV and Epstein-Barr virus appeared linked to several top co-occurrence clusters. Because HLA typing was missing for some donors at each locus, association tests included only the typed subset. Presence/absence analyses assumed roughly uniform sequencing depth across donors, an assumption that may not hold. In a later analysis, the rate of TCR association differed among HLA loci, with DRB1 alleles having the most associated TCRs and HLA-C alleles having the fewest. Only TCR beta chains were sequenced in this cohort, and the absence of alpha or paired-chain data limited detectable features.

A note on this clone: Its antigen has not been determined. Per-base qualities were not stored, and no clone one base away is much larger.

The cohort was made up of roughly 670 healthy bone marrow donors. At the time of sampling, all cohort members were nominally healthy, though unrecorded immune exposures were likely present. The donor was CMV seropositive and was included in the group of 250 to 350 seropositive cohort members. Every donor gave a peripheral blood sample, and the peripheral blood mononuclear cells from that sample were used for TCR beta sequencing. The Qiagen DNeasy Blood Extraction Kit was used to extract genomic DNA from the blood cell samples. The library was built by means of the immunoSEQ multiplex PCR assay. For the multiplex PCR, a mixture combining 60 forward primers for TCR Vbeta segments and 13 reverse primers for TCR Jbeta segments was used. The CDR3 region of rearranged TCR beta genes was amplified from genomic DNA with a multiplex PCR assay. Amplified TCR beta libraries were sequenced as 87-base-pair reads on the Illumina HiSeq System. The original methods were these. Across the roughly 670 repertoires, a later analysis counted 80 million or so unique TCR beta chains, around 10 million of which were shared by at least two donors. Raw reads were error-corrected and collapsed into unique sequences with a nearest-neighbor algorithm that merged closely related sequences to remove PCR and sequencing errors. V, D and J gene segments were assigned by aligning CDR3 sequences to IMGT reference sequences. For a sequence to be retained, at least a six-nucleotide match to both a V gene segment and a J gene segment was required. A rearrangement counted as productive if the CDR3 had no stop codons and remained in frame with V and J, and every other rearrangement counted as non-productive. CDR3 was defined according to IMGT convention as the region running from the second conserved V-encoded cysteine to the conserved J-encoded phenylalanine. Sequences without an unambiguous match to a single V gene segment were excluded from the earlier analysis of about 600 of the donors. In an earlier analysis of 587 of the donors, a V segment was called functional when productive rearrangements were above 56.7%, and segregating when the standard deviation between donors exceeded 5%. To diagnose cytomegalovirus status from the catalog of TCR beta chain sequences, a statistical classification framework was built. In a later analysis, V and J genes were assigned by comparing TCR nucleotide sequences against IMGT/GENE-DB human TR gene sequences. Using the TCRdist pipeline, a later analysis assigned CDR3 sequences along with most-parsimonious VDJ recombination scenarios. In a later analysis, every TCR beta chain was defined by the combination of its CDR3 amino acid sequence and its V-gene family, and reads without a unique V-gene family were dropped. As a way to deal with suspected cross-contamination and a sequencing artifact, a later analysis dropped more than 500 nucleotide sequences that were highly shared and had low generation probability. In a later analysis, a clonal expansion index was calculated for each public chain from normalized within-repertoire ranks of inferred template counts. A later analysis computed generation probabilities with a VDJ recombination model fitted to out-of-frame rearrangements, and checked the results against IGoR. In a later analysis, TCR-TCR, TCR-HLA and TCR-CMV co-occurrence was scored with hypergeometric tests, and a repertoire-size bias correction was applied to TCR pairs. In a later analysis, false discovery rates were estimated by permuting HLA or CMV assignments 20 times. In a later analysis, co-occurring TCRs were grouped using DBSCAN, with TCRdist sequence similarity added in when clustering inside HLA-allele-positive subsets. Co-occurrence clustering excluded repertoires with fewer than 30,000 or more than 120,000 public chains, plus five with anomalous nucleotide sharing. In its TCRdb copy, this immuneACCESS table keeps in-frame sequences only and misses some clones. Where compared with another copy, unresolved V genes explain less than half of these, and the others have no known cause. That table is the source of V, J and clone size, and D and trimming were worked out from the DNA. This sample comprises roughly 190,000 clones, approximately 79% of them detected only once. Roughly 6.3% of the sample comes from the top ten.

This clonotype was obtained from a man in his forties or fifties in good health and CMV-seropositive. Source material: PBMCs.

The bases read TGTGCCAGCGGCCCAGGGATGAGCACAGATACGCAGTATTTT. It encodes CASGPGMSTDTQYF. The sequence links TRBV6-9 to TRBJ2-3; a weak D assignment points to TRBD1 (5 bases agree). Trimming takes 8 bases from V and 0 bases from J, and the germline ends sit 12 bases apart. From the cysteine up to the phenylalanine, the CDR3 has a length of 14 residues. Only the CDR3 region is kept as DNA, spanning 42 bases read in frame from base 1. CDR1 and CDR2 were assigned from the germline V gene as MNHGY and SVAAGI.